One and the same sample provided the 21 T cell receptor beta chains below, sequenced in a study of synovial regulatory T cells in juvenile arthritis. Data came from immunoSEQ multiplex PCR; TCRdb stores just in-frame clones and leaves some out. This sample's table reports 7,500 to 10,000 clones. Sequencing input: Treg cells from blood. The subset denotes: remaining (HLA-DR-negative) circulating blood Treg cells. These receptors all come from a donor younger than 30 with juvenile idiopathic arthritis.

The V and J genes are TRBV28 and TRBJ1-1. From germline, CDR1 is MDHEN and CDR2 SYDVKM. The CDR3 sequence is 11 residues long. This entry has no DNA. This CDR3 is CASSFSLEAFF.

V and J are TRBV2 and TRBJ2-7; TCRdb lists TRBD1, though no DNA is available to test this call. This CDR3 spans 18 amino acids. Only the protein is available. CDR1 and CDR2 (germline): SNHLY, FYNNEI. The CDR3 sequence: CASSDPRTGPSLSYEQYF. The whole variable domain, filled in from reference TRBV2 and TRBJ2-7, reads EPEVTQTPSHQVTQMGQEVILRCVPISNHLYFYWYRQILGQKVEFLVSFYNNEISEKSEIFDDQFSVERPDGSNFTLKIRSTKLEDSAMYFCASSDPRTGPSLSYEQYFGPGTRLTVT.

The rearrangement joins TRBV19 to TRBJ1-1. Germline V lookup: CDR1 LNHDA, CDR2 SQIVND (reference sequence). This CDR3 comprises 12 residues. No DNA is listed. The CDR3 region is CASSIVGGVVFF. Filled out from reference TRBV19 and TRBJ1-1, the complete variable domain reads DGGITQSPKYLFRKEGQNVTLSCEQNLNHDAMYWYRQDPGQGLRLIYYSQIVNDFQKGDIAEGYSVSREKKESFPLTVTSAQKNPTAFYLCASSIVGGVVFFGQGTRLTVV.

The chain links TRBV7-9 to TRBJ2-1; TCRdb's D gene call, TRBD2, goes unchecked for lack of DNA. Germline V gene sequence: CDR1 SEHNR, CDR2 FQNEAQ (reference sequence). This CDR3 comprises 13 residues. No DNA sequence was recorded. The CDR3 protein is CASSPPGANEQFF.

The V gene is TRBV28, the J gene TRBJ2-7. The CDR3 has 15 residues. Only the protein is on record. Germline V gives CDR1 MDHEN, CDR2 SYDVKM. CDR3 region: CASSSLARRHYEQYF.

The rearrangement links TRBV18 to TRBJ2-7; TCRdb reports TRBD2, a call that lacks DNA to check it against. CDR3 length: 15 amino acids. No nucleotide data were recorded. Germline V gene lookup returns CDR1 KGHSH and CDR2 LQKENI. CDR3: CASSPGLAAPYEQYF.

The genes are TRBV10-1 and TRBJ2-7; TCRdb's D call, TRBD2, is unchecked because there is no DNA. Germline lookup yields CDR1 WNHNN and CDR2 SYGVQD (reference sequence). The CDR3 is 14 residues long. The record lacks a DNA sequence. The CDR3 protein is CASSFSGRASEQYF.

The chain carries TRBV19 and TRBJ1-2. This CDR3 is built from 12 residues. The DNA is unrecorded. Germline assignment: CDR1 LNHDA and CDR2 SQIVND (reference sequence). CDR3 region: CASLDSTYGYTF.

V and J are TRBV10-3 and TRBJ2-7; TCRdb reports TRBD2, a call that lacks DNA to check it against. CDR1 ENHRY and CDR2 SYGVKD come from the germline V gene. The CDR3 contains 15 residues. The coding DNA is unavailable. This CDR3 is CATRTSGRGSYEQYF.

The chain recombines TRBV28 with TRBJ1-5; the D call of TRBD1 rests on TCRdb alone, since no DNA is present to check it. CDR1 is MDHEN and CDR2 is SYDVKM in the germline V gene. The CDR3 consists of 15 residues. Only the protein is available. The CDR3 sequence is CASSLSGTFNQPQHF.

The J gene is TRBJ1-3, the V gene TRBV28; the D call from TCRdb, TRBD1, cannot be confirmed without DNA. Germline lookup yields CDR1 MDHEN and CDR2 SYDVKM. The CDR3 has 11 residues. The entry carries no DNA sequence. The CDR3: CASGTGGTIYF.

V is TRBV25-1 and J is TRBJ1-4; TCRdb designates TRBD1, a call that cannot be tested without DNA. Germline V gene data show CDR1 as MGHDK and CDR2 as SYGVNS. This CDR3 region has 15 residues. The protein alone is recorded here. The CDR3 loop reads CASSESGRVGEKLFF.

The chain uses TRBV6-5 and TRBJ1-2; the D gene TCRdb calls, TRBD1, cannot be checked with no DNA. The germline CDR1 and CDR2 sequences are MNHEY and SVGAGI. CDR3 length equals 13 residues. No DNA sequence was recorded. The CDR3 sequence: CASSYRGPGGYTF.

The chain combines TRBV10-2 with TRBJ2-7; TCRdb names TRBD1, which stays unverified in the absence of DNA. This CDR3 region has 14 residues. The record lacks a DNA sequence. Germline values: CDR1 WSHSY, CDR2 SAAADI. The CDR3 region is CASSVSQLPYEQYF.

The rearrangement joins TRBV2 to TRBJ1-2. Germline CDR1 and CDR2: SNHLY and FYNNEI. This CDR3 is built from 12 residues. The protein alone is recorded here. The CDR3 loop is CASSLLGYGYTF. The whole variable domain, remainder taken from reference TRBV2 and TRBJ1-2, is EPEVTQTPSHQVTQMGQEVILRCVPISNHLYFYWYRQILGQKVEFLVSFYNNEISEKSEIFDDQFSVERPDGSNFTLKIRSTKLEDSAMYFCASSLLGYGYTFGSGTRLTVV.

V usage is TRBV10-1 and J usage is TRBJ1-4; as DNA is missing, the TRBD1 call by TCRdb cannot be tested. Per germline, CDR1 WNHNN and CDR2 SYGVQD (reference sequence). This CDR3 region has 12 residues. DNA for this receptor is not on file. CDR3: CASAGDDEKLFF.

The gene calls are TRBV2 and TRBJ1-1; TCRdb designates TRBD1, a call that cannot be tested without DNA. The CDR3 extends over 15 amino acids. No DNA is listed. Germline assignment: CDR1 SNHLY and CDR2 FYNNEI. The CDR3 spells CASSQGIVDRTEAFF. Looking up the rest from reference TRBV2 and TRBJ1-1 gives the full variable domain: EPEVTQTPSHQVTQMGQEVILRCVPISNHLYFYWYRQILGQKVEFLVSFYNNEISEKSEIFDDQFSVERPDGSNFTLKIRSTKLEDSAMYFCASSQGIVDRTEAFFGQGTRLTVV.

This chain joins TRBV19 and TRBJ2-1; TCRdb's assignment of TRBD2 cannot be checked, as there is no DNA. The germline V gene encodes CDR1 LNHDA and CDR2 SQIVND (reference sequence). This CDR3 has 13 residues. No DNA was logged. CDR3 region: CASSLQGGNEQFF.

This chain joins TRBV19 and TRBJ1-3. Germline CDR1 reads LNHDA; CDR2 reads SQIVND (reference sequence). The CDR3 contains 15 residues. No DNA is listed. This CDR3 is CASSPAYNSGNTIYF.

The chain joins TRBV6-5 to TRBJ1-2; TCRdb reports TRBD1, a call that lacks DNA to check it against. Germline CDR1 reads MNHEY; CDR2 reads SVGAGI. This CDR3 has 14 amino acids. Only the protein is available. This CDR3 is CASRRDRSNYGYTF.

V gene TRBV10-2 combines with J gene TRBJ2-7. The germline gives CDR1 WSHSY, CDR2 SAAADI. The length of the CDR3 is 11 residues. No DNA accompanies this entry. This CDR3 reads CASSPEREQYF.